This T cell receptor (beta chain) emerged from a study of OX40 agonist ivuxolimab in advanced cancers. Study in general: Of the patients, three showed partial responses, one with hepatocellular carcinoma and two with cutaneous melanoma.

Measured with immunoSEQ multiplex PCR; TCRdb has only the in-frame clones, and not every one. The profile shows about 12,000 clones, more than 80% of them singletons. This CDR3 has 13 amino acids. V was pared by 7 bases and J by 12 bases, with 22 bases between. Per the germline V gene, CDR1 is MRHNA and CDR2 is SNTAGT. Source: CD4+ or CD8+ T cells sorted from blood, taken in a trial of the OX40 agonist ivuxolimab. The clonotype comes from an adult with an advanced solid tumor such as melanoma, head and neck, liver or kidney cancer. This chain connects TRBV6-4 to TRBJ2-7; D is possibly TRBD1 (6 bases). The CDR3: CASKDSSSLCWYF. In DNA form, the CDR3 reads TGTGCCAGCAAGGACAGTAGTAGCCTTTGCTGGTACTTC.